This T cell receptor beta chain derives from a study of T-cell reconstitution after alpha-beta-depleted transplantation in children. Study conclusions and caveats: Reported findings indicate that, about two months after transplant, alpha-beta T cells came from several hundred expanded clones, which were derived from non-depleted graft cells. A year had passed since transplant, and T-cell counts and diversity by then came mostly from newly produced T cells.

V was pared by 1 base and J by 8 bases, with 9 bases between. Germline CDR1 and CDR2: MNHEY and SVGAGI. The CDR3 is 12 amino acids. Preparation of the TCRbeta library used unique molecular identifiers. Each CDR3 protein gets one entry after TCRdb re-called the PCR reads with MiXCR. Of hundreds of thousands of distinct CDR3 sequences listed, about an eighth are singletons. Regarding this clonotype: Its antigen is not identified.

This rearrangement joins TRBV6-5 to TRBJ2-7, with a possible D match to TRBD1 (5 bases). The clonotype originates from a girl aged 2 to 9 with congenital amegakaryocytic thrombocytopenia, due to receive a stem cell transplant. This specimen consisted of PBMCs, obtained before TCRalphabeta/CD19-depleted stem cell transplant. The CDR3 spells CASSYFSGKQYF. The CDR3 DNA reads TGTGCCAGCAGTTACTTTTCAGGGAAGCAGTACTTC.